This T cell receptor (beta chain) was sequenced during a study of CD8+CD57+ T cells in acquired aplastic anemia. Study at large: There were about 11 million reads, on average, for CD4+ cells from healthy donors.

As to this clonotype: As yet, its antigen is unknown.

TCR beta VDJ and CDR3 were profiled, and genomic DNA was the template. TCRdb itself ran the reads through MiXCR, one entry per CDR3 protein. The sample records about 48,000 distinct CDR3 sequences, about 78% being singletons. Per the germline V gene, CDR1 is LGHNA and CDR2 is YSLEER. V trimming: 3 bases; J trimming: 4 bases; junction bases outside the gene matches: 3. The CDR3 covers 15 residues. Study conclusions and caveats: CD8+ Simpson's diversity did not differ significantly between patients and controls.

The chain carries TRBV4-3 and TRBJ1-5; 10 bases line up with TRBD1. Sequencing was carried out using sorted CD4+, CD8+, or CD8+CD57+ T cells (not recorded which) from PBMCs. This clonotype originated in a human donor in good health, serving as a control. DNA for the CDR3: TGCGCCAGCAGCCAGGGACAGGGGAGGAATCAGCCCCAGCATTTT. This gives the protein CASSQGQGRNQPQHF.